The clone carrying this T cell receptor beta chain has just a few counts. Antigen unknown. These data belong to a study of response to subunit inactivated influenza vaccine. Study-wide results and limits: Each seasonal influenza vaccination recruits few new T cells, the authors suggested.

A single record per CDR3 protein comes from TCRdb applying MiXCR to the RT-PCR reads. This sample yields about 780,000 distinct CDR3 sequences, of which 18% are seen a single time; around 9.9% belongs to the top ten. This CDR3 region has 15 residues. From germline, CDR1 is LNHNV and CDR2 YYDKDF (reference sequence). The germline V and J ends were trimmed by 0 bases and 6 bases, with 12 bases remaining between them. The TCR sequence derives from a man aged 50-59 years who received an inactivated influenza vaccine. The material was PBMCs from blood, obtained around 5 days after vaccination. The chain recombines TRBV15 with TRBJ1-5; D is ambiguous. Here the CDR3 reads CATSREVGATQPQHF. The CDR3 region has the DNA TGTGCCACCAGCAGAGAAGTGGGAGCGACTCAGCCCCAGCATTTT.